These 13 T cell receptor beta chains were all obtained from the same sample, sequenced in a study of shared clonotypes between healthy human individuals. Using immunoSEQ multiplex PCR, the repertoire was profiled, and TCRdb retains in-frame clones only, with some absent. The table has about 2.3 million clones, approximately 93% seen once. Sequencing input: naive CD4+ T cells from PBMCs. Subset meaning: CD45RA+ positively selected. These receptors were taken from a young man in good health. Some clones in this sample may be carry-over from other donors' samples.

This chain links TRBV6-5 with TRBJ2-3; D is perhaps TRBD1 or TRBD2 (5 bases each). Between the trimmed V and J ends, which lost 6 bases and 6 bases, there was a span of 19 bases. Germline V gene sequence: CDR1 MNHEY, CDR2 SVGAGI. The CDR3 sequence is 15 residues long. Written as DNA, the CDR3 is TGTGCCAGCAGAAGACTATCGGGGCACATGGATACGCAGTATTTT. Translated, it gives CASRRLSGHMDTQYF.

The genes are TRBV2 and TRBJ2-5; possibly TRBD2 for D (6 bases). CDR3 size: 12 residues. Trimming removed 8 bases from V and 5 bases from J, with 12 bases in between. Per germline, CDR1 SNHLY and CDR2 FYNNEI. The CDR3 loop reads CASYLADETQYF. DNA of the CDR3: TGTGCCAGCTATTTAGCGGACGAGACCCAGTACTTC.

This clone showed up just once. The V call is TRBV6-1, the J call TRBJ2-6; tentatively, D is TRBD1 or TRBD2 (5 bases each). The CDR3 has 14 amino acids. The germline V gene has CDR1 MNHNS and CDR2 SASEGT. Trimming took off 7 bases at V and 0 bases at J, with 7 bases between the two ends. The CDR3 is CASTGTSGANVLTF. Written as DNA, the CDR3 is TGTGCCAGCACCGGGACCTCTGGGGCCAACGTCCTGACTTTC.

The genes are TRBV6-5 and TRBJ1-3; no definite D call. V lost 6 bases and J lost 0, with 9 bases in between. The CDR3 has 14 amino acids. The germline V gene encodes CDR1 MNHEY and CDR2 SVGAGI. CDR3 sequence: CASRKLASGNTIYF. The CDR3 DNA sequence: TGTGCCAGCAGAAAGTTGGCCTCTGGAAACACCATATATTTT.

This chain joins TRBV9 and TRBJ1-1, with TRBD1 as a possible D gene (6 bases). The germline V gene has CDR1 SGDLS and CDR2 YYNGEE. V dropped 0 bases and J dropped 7 bases, with 16 bases sitting between them. CDR3 length: 15 amino acids. The CDR3 nucleotides are TGTGCCAGCAGCGTAGGGAATGGACAGAGCTTTGAAGCTTTCTTT. Amino acids: CASSVGNGQSFEAFF. Variable domain in full (rest from reference TRBV9 and TRBJ1-1): DSGVTQTPKHLITATGQRVTLRCSPRSGDLSVYWYQQSLDQGLQFLIQYYNGEERAKGNILERFSAQQFPDLHSELNLSSLELGDSALYFCASSVGNGQSFEAFFGQGTRLTVV.

As concerns this clone: At the DNA level, this CDR3 is encoded by other sequences in the same sample as well. The V and J genes are TRBV18 and TRBJ2-4, with D hard to call. The CDR3 extends over 13 amino acids. Germline loops: CDR1 KGHSH, CDR2 LQKENI. V gave up 0 bases and J gave up 1 base, with 1 base separating them. In DNA form, the CDR3 reads TGTGCCAGCTCACCACCGGCCAAAAACATTCAGTACTTC. Protein: CASSPPAKNIQYF.

This clone was detected once. V and J are TRBV28 and TRBJ2-7; 9 nucleotides match TRBD1. V lost 5 bases and J lost 0; bases outside the gene matches: 5. This CDR3 spans 15 amino acids. Germline V gene lookup returns CDR1 MDHEN and CDR2 SYDVKM. The CDR3 region has the DNA TGTGCCAGCAGTCCCTCGACAGGGGGCTCCTACGAGCAGTACTTC. The encoded protein is CASSPSTGGSYEQYF.

The chain uses TRBV28 and TRBJ1-5; TRBD1 matches 11 bases. CDR1 and CDR2 (germline): MDHEN, SYDVKM. J was trimmed by 6 bases and V by 4 bases; bases with no gene match: 5. The CDR3 has 15 amino acids. The CDR3 sequence is CASSSRTGGGQPQHF. Here the CDR3 DNA reads TGTGCCAGCAGTTCCCGGACAGGGGGCGGTCAGCCCCAGCATTTT.

The rearrangement uses TRBV5-1 and TRBJ2-2; the match to TRBD1 covers 8 bases. The junction had 7 bases not matched to a gene; V was cut back by 0 bases and J by 6 bases. The CDR3 consists of 16 residues. The germline V gene has CDR1 SGHRS and CDR2 YFSETQ. This CDR3 reads CASSLGLAGGPGELFF. CDR3 DNA sequence: TGCGCCAGCAGCTTGGGTCTCGCAGGGGGCCCCGGGGAGCTGTTTTTT.

To note about this clone: Other DNA sequences in this sample translate to the same CDR3. The chain links TRBV5-1 to TRBJ2-5; maybe TRBD2 (5 bases). The germline V and J ends were trimmed by 4 bases and 0 bases, with 13 bases remaining between them. Germline values: CDR1 SGHRS, CDR2 YFSETQ. This CDR3 is built from 15 residues. The CDR3 DNA reads as TGCGCCAGCAGCCCGAGGACGGGGAACCAAGAGACCCAGTACTTC. Amino acids: CASSPRTGNQETQYF. Full variable domain (rest looked up from reference TRBV5-1 and TRBJ2-5): KAGVTQTPRYLIKTRGQQVTLSCSPISGHRSVSWYQQTPGQGLQFLFEYFSETQRNKGNFPGRFSGRQFSNSRSEMNVSTLELGDSALYLCASSPRTGNQETQYFGPGTRLLVL.

Concerning this clone: This specimen includes other DNA sequences encoding the same CDR3. This chain joins TRBV2 and TRBJ2-7; D unresolved. The CDR3 runs to 11 residues. Germline assignment: CDR1 SNHLY and CDR2 FYNNEI. V lost 4 bases and J 4 bases, leaving 5 bases between the germline ends. The CDR3, as DNA: TGTGCCAGCAGTGCCCAGTACGAGCAGTACTTC. This gives the protein CASSAQYEQYF.

The V gene is TRBV29-1, the J gene TRBJ2-1, with D perhaps TRBD1 (6 bases). V gave up 7 bases and J gave up 8 bases, with 12 bases separating them. The CDR3 has 11 amino acids. Germline V lookup: CDR1 SQVTM, CDR2 ANQGSEA. In DNA, the CDR3 is TGCAGCGCAACAGGGAACGATGAGCAGTTCTTC. Translating gives CSATGNDEQFF.

The V and J genes are TRBV28 and TRBJ2-3; D gene uncertain. Per the germline V gene, CDR1 is MDHEN and CDR2 is SYDVKM. The CDR3 totals 15 residues. V shed 6 bases and J shed 3 bases, with 16 bases lying between them. CDR3 sequence (DNA): TGTGCCAGCAGCTCGAATCCCCTCAGGACAGATACGCAGTATTTT. Protein product: CASSSNPLRTDTQYF.